This T cell receptor (beta chain) was observed in a study of identical twins. This clonotype appeared a few times. The V gene end was trimmed by 3 bases and the J gene end by 1 base; junction bases not matched to a gene: 4. The length of the CDR3 is 15 residues. Germline V gene sequence: CDR1 ENHRY, CDR2 SYGVKD. Each CDR3 protein gets one entry after TCRdb re-called the 5' RACE reads with MiXCR. The table records more than 400,000 distinct CDR3 sequences, over 12% of them present only once. The same data also contributed to another study, on yellow fever vaccine responses in identical twins.

This receptor was obtained from a woman aged 18-35 years in good health. The chain recombines TRBV10-3 with TRBJ2-3; TRBD1 aligns across 7 bases. Source material: CD4+ T cells sorted from blood. The CDR3 reads CAISDTGTGTDTQYF. CDR3 nucleotides: TGTGCCATCAGTGATACGGGGACAGGCACAGATACGCAGTATTTT.